This TCR beta chain was documented in a study of shared clonotypes between healthy human individuals. Assay: immunoSEQ multiplex PCR; the TCRdb copy retains only in-frame clones and omits some. The data contain some 2 million clones, about 94% of them singletons. Positive CCR7 selection of CD45RO-negative cells yielded the naive CD8 cells, and terminally differentiated effector memory CD45RA+ cells were excluded. Comments on this clone: What it binds is unknown.

Findings and limits, study-wide: Larger estimated richness was generally recorded for naive subsets relative to memory subsets.

Trimming removed 4 bases from V and 1 base from J, with 13 bases in between. The CDR3 loop spans 15 amino acids. CDR1 is LGHNA, CDR2 YSLEER, per germline. The source of this sequence is a man younger than 35 in good health. The chain links TRBV4-3 to TRBJ1-1, with D possibly being TRBD1 (5 bases). What was sequenced was naive CD8+ T cells sorted from blood. In DNA, the CDR3 is TGCGCCAGCAGCCGATTAATCAGGGAGAACACTGAAGCTTTCTTT. Translation: CASSRLIRENTEAFF.